This TCR beta chain was profiled in a study of cytomegalovirus exposure and HLA in healthy donors. General observations from the study: The CMV antigen specificity of three CMV-associated chains was confirmed through in vitro analysis.

The PCR made use of 60 Vbeta and 13 Jbeta primers. Clones were sequenced by immunoSEQ multiplex PCR, and TCRdb holds only the in-frame ones, with some missing. The table has roughly 170,000 clones, around 84% seen once. A word on this clone: Its target is unknown.

Sequencing was carried out using PBMCs. The TCR comes from a girl aged 2-10 years in good health and CMV-seropositive.

The CDR3 nucleotides read TGTGCCAGCAGCCAGATGACAGATAGCACAGATACGCAGTATTTT. Protein: CASSQMTDSTDTQYF. The V call is TRBV9, the J call TRBJ2-3; D is possibly TRBD1 (5 bases). The CDR3 length is 15 residues. V shed 4 bases and J shed 0 bases, with 12 bases lying between them. Per germline, CDR1 SGDLS and CDR2 YYNGEE.